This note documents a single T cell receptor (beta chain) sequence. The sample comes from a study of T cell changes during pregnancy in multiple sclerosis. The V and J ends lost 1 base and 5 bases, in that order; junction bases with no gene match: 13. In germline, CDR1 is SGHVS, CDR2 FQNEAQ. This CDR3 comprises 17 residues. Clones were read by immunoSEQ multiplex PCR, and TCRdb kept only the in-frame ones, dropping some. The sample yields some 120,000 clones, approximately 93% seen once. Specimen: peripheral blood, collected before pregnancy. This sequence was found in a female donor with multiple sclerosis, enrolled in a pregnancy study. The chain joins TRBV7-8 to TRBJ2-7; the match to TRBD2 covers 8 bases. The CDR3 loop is CASSLEWTGLEGDEQYF. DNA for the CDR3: TGTGCCAGCAGCTTAGAGTGGACGGGACTAGAAGGGGACGAGCAGTACTTC.